This T cell receptor (beta chain) was captured by sequencing in a study of blood T cell repertoires in COVID-19. Study as a whole: Whether acute or convalescent, the COVID-19 samples came from the United States, Italy and Spain. T cells, B-cell-depleted T cells, or PBMCs provided the cDNA or gDNA that served as material.

Under the authors' procedure: Amplification of reference gene primers was used by the study to estimate nucleated cell counts. Assay used: immunoSEQ multiplex PCR; TCRdb lists only in-frame clones, some missing. D and trimming were read from the DNA, whereas the V and J calls and clone size are those reported in that table. This table holds about 80,000 clones, approximately 88% found once. Germline V gives CDR1 MNHEY, CDR2 SMNVEV (reference sequence). The ends lost 0 bases at V and 6 bases at J; junction bases unmatched: 3. The CDR3 runs to 14 residues. This sequence originates from a woman older than 75 with active or convalescent COVID-19. The specimen sequenced was peripheral blood. The chain links TRBV27 to TRBJ1-1; 8 nucleotides agree with TRBD1. CDR3 DNA sequence: TGTGCCAGCAGTTTATCCCGGACAGGGCCTGAAGCTTTCTTT. It yields the protein CASSLSRTGPEAFF.